This entry is about one T cell receptor (beta chain). The antigen remains undetermined. The sample comes from a study of CD8+CD57+ T cells in acquired aplastic anemia. As for the study in general: Sorted CD4+ and CD8+ cells yielded DNA averaging about 3.2 ug. Reads per healthy sample averaged roughly 10 million (CD4+) and some 11 million (CD8+).

Findings and caveats of the study: Twenty-nine shared CD8+ CDR3s appeared highly expressed within patients' immunodominant clones.

TCR beta VDJ and CDR3 were profiled, and genomic DNA was the template. TCRdb reanalysed the reads using MiXCR and keeps one entry per CDR3 protein. The sample lists a few hundred thousand distinct CDR3 sequences, 61% seen once, with around 28% in the top ten. J lost 5 bases, V lost 6 bases, and 5 bases had no gene match. Germline CDR1 SQVTM, CDR2 ANQGSEA. This CDR3 comprises 12 residues. The chain carries TRBV29-1 and TRBJ1-2; 8 bases are a match to TRBD1. The TCR sequence derives from a human donor in good health. The sample was sorted CD4+, CD8+, or CD8+CD57+ T cells (not recorded which) from PBMCs. Written as DNA, the CDR3 is TGCAGCGTAGGGACAGGAATATATGGCTACACCTTC. Its protein is CSVGTGIYGYTF.